A single sample gave rise to the 10 T cell receptor beta chains below, sequenced in a study of T cell repertoires in cytomegalovirus infection (dated by TCRdb to the late 2010s). The listed sequencing device is Illumina HiSeq 1500. TCRdb reran the public reads through fastp at Q25 and MiXCR, keeping productive beta chains. Under each unique CDR3 protein, matching rows form one entry showing the most common genes and DNA. This sample holds about 600,000 distinct CDR3 sequences; about 24% were observed only once. The top ten clones comprise 8% of the sample. Sequenced material: CD8+ T cells from PBMCs. These receptors came from a human donor in good health (CMV status not recorded). Some clones in this sample may be carry-over from other donors' samples.

The chain carries TRBV29-1 and TRBJ2-7; a possible D gene is TRBD1 (6 bases). This CDR3 has 11 amino acids. CDR1 SQVTM and CDR2 ANQGSEA come from the germline V gene. V lost 5 bases to trimming and J lost 3 bases, with 8 bases between them. The CDR3 coding sequence is TGCAGCGTTTTACAGGGCTACGAGCAGTACTTC. It specifies CSVLQGYEQYF.

Note on this clonotype: A much more abundant neighbour one base away suggests this may be a read error. The genes are TRBV28 and TRBJ2-7; 9 nucleotides match TRBD1. Germline V gene data show CDR1 as MDHEN and CDR2 as SYDVKM. The CDR3 has 14 residues. The CDR3, as DNA: TGTGTCAGCAGTCCCGGGACAGGGTTCTACGAGCAGTACGTC. This translates into CVSSPGTGFYEQYV.

The V and J genes are TRBV5-5 and TRBJ2-2, with TRBD1 as a possible D gene (5 bases). Trimming left V 5 bases short and J 4 bases short, with 12 bases between. This CDR3 contains 14 residues. Germline V gene lookup returns CDR1 SGHKS and CDR2 YYEKEE (reference sequence). The CDR3 sequence: CASSLIGVTGELFF. The DNA for the CDR3 is TGTGCCAGCAGTCTCATAGGGGTCACCGGGGAGCTGTTTTTT.

The chain couples TRBV20-1 to TRBJ2-3; the D is unclear. Germline CDR1 and CDR2: DFQATT and SNEGSKA (reference sequence). The CDR3 extends over 14 amino acids. CDR3 in DNA: TGCAGCTGCCCTATGGAGAAAAGCACAGATACGCAGTATTTT. Protein: CSCPMEKSTDTQYF.

This clonotype occurred a few times. V usage is TRBV7-6 and J usage is TRBJ2-1; tentative D call: TRBD1 (5 bases). This CDR3 spans 14 amino acids. With 5 bases removed from V and 3 bases from J, the gap between germline ends came to 11 bases. The germline CDR1 and CDR2 sequences are SGHVS and FNYEAQ. The DNA for the CDR3 is TGTGCCAGCAGCCCGCTGACAGACTACAATGAGCAGTTCTTC. Its protein product is CASSPLTDYNEQFF. Based on the CDR3 plus reference TRBV7-6 and TRBJ2-1, the full variable domain is GAGVSQSPRYKVTKRGQDVALRCDPISGHVSLYWYRQALGQGPEFLTYFNYEAQQDKSGLPNDRFSAERPEGSISTLTIQRTEQRDSAMYRCASSPLTDYNEQFFGPGTRLTVL.

On this clonotype: It may be a read error: a sequence one base away is much more abundant. The rearrangement uses TRBV7-2 and TRBJ2-2; D is ambiguous. The CDR3 is 16 residues long. The V gene's germline CDR1 is SGHTA and CDR2 FQGNSA. The DNA for the CDR3 is TGTGCCAGCAACTTAAATAGGCCCCCCGCAACCGGGGAGCTGTTTTTT. It codes for CASNLNRPPATGELFF.

This chain links TRBV7-9 with TRBJ1-5, with 7 bases lining up with TRBD1. Unmatched junction bases numbered 8, after V lost 3 bases and J lost 0 bases. The germline gives CDR1 SEHNR, CDR2 FQNEAQ (reference sequence). The CDR3 consists of 17 residues. The CDR3 sequence: CASSFSDREYSNQPQHF. The CDR3 DNA is TGTGCCAGCAGCTTTTCCGACAGGGAATATAGCAATCAGCCCCAGCATTTT.

This clonotype was seen repeatedly, ten times or more. V and J are TRBV6-2 or TRBV6-3 and TRBJ2-3; 7 nucleotides align to TRBD1. The V segment lost 4 bases and the J segment 2 bases; nucleotides outside the gene matches: 6. This CDR3 is 15 amino acids long. Germline V gene sequence: CDR1 MNHEY, CDR2 SVGEGT. The CDR3 loop reads CASSWDRGFTDTQYF. The CDR3 DNA reads TGTGCCAGCAGTTGGGACAGAGGATTCACAGATACGCAGTATTTT.

This chain joins TRBV7-9 and TRBJ1-1, with D possibly matching TRBD1 (5 bases). Trimming shortened V by 5 bases and J by 1 base, and 11 bases separated the two germline ends. This CDR3 spans 14 amino acids. Germline CDR1 reads SEHNR; CDR2 reads FQNEAQ (reference sequence). As DNA, the CDR3 is TGTGCCAGCAGCCGGGTCGGGGGGAACACTGAAGCTTTCTTT. It is translated as CASSRVGGNTEAFF.

The V and J genes are TRBV2 and TRBJ1-1; D gene unclear. The CDR3 sequence is 13 residues long. Germline V gene lookup returns CDR1 SNHLY and CDR2 FYNNEI. The ends were cut back, 7 bases at V and 4 bases at J, with 13 bases in the middle. CDR3 in DNA: TGTGCCAGCATCCCTGGAGGAGTCACTGAAGCTTTCTTT. This gives the protein CASIPGGVTEAFF.